The clone carrying this TCR beta chain was recorded once. The method was immunoSEQ multiplex PCR; TCRdb's version includes in-frame clones alone and lacks a portion of them. In the table there are a few hundred thousand clones, around nine tenths of which are singletons. The CDR3 has 12 amino acids. The ends were cut back, 5 bases at V and 1 base at J, with 3 bases in the middle. Germline values: CDR1 SGHNT, CDR2 YENEEA. These data originate in a study of shared clonotypes between healthy human individuals. Overall study: Plates per donor: three CD4 naive, three CD4 memory, two CD8 naive, one CD8 memory.

The chain couples TRBV11-3 to TRBJ1-5, with unresolved D. The sequenced material came from memory CD8+ T cells sorted from blood. As for subset: CD45RO+ cells pooled with CCR7-negative TemRA cells. The receptor comes from a man younger than 35 in good health. The CDR3 sequence is CASSESNQPQHF. The CDR3 region has the DNA TGTGCCAGCAGCGAAAGCAATCAGCCCCAGCATTTT.